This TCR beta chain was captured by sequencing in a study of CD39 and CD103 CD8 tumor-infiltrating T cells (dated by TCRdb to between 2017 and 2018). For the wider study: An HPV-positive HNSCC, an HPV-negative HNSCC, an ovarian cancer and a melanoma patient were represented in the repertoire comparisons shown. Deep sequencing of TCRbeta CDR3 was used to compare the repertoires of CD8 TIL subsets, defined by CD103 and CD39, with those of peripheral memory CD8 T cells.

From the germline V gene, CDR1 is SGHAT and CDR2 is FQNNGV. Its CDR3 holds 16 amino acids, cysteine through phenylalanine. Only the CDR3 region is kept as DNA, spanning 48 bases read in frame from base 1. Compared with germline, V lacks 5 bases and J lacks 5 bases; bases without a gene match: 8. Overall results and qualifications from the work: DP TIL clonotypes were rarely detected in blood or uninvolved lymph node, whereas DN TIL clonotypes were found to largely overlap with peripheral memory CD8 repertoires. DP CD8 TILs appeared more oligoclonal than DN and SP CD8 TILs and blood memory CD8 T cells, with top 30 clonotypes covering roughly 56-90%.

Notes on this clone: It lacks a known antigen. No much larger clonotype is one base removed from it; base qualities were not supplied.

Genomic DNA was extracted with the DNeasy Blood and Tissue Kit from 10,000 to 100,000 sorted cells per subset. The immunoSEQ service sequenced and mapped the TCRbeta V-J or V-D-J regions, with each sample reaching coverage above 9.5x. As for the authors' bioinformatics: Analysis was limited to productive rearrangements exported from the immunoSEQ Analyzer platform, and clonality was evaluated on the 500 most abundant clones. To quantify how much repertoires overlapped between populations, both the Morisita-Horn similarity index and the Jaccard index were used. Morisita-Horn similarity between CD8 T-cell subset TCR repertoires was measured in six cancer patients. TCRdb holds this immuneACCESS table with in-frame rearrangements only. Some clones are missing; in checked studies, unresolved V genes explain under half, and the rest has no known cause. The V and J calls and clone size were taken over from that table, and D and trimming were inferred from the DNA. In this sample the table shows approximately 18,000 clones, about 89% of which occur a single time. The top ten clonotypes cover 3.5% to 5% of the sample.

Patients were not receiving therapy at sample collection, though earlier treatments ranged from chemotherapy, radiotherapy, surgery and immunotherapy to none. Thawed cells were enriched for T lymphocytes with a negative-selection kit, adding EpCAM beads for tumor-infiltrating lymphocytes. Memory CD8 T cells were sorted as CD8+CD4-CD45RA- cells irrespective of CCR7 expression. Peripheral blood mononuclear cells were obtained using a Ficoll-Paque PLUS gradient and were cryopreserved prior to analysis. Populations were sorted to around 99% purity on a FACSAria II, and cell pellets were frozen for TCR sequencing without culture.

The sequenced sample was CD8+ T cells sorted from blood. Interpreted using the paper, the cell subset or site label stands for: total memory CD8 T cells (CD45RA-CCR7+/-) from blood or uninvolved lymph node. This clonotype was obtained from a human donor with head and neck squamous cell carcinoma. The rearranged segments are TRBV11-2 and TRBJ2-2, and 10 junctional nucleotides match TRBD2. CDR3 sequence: CASSLQSGGGTGELFF. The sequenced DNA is TGTGCCAGCAGCCTCCAAAGCGGGGGGGGTACCGGGGAGCTGTTTTTT.